This note documents a single T cell receptor (beta chain) sequence. Given a much more abundant clone one base away, this may be a read error. As to time point: sample taken at primary tumor resection. Samples came from 70 to 80 TRACERx patients with untreated early-stage lung cancer. Tumor, nontumor lung or frozen PBMC supplied whole RNA, sequenced without sorting. This specimen belongs to a study of spatial heterogeneity in lung cancer. About the research overall: Raw-read counts averaged over ten per unique TCR and UMI combination.

V gave up 5 bases and J gave up 5 bases, with 17 bases separating them. The CDR3 covers 15 residues. Germline CDR1 is MNHEY and CDR2 is SMNVEV (reference sequence). Each CDR3 protein is one row after TCRdb ran MiXCR on the 5' RACE reads. The repertoire holds 7,500 to 8,000 distinct CDR3 sequences, with approximately 9.8% as singletons. The chain carries TRBV27 and TRBJ2-3; maybe TRBD2 (7 bases). The TCR comes from a male donor with early-stage non-small cell lung cancer. The sample here was normal lung tissue next to the tumor, taken at surgery. CDR3 in DNA: TGTGCCAGCAGTAACGGGGGGTGGGACAAAGATACGCAGTATTTT. It encodes CASSNGGWDKDTQYF.